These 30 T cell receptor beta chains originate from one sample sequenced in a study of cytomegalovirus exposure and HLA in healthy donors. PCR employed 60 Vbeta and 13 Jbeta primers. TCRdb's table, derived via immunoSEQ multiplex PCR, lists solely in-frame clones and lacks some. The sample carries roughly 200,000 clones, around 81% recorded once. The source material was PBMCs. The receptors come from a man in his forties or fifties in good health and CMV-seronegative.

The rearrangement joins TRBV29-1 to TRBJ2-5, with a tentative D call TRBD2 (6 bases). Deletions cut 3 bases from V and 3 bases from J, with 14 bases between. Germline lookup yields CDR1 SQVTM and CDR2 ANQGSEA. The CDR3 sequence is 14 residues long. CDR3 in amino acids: CSVEWAGGEETQYF. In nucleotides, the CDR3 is TGCAGCGTTGAGTGGGCCGGCGGGGAAGAGACCCAGTACTTC. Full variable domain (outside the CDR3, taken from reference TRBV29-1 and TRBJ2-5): SAVISQKPSRDICQRGTSLTIQCQVDSQVTMMFWYRQQPGQSLTLIATANQGSEATYESGFVIDKFPISRPNLTFSTLTVSNMSPEDSSIYLCSVEWAGGEETQYFGPGTRLLVL.

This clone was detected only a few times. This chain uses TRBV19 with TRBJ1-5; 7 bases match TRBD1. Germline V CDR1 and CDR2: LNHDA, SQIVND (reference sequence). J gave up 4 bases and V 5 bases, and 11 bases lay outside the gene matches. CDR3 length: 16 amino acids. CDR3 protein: CASSEARGVWNQPQHF. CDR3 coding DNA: TGTGCCAGTAGTGAGGCCAGGGGGGTTTGGAATCAGCCCCAGCATTTT.

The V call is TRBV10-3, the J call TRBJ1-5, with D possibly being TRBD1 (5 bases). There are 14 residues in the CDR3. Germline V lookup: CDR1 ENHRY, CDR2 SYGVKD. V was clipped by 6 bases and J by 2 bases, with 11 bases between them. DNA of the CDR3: TGTGCCATCAGAGCTCAGGGTCGCAATCAGCCCCAGCATTTT. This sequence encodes CAIRAQGRNQPQHF.

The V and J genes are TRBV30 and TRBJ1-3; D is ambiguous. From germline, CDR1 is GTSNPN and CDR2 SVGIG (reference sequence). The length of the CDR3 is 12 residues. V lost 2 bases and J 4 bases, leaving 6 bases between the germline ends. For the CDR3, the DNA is TGTGCCTGGAGTTCGACAGGAAACACCATATATTTT. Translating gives CAWSSTGNTIYF.

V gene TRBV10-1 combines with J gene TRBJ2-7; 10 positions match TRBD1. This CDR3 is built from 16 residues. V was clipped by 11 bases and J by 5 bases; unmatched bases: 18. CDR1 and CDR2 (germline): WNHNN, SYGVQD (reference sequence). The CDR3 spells CAPNSSSGQGYHEQYF. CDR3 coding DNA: TGCGCCCCCAATTCCTCCTCGGGACAGGGGTACCACGAGCAGTACTTC.

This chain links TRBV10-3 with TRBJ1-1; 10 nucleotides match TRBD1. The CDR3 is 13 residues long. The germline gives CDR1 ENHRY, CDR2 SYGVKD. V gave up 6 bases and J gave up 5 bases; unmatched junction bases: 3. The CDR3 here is CAIRTGGETEAFF. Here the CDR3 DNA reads TGTGCCATCAGGACAGGGGGCGAAACTGAAGCTTTCTTT.

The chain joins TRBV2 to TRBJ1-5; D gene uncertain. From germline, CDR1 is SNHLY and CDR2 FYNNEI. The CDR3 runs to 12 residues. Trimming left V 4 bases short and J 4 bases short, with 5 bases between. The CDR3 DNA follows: TGTGCCAGCAGTGGAGGGAATCAGCCCCAGCATTTT. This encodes CASSGGNQPQHF.

The CDR3 DNA reads as TGCAGCGTTCTGCCGGGACTAGCAGCGCATACGCAGTATTTT. This translates into CSVLPGLAAHTQYF. The rearrangement uses TRBV29-1 and TRBJ2-3, with TRBD2 identical over 9 bases. CDR1 SQVTM and CDR2 ANQGSEA come from the germline V gene. Trimming at V came to 5 bases and at J to 7 bases, leaving 10 bases not matched to a gene. CDR3 length: 14 residues.

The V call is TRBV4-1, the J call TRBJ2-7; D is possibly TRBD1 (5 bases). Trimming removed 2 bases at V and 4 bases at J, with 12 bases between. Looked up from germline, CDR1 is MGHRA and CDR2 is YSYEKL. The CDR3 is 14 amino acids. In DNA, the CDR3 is TGCGCCAGCAGCCAACAGGGTCTTGGGTACGAGCAGTACTTC. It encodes CASSQQGLGYEQYF.

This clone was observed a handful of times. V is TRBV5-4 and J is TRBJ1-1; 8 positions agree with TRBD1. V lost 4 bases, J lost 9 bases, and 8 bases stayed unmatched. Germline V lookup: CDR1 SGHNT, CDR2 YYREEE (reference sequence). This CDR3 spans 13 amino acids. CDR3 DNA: TGTGCCAGCAGCGCTAAGGACAGGGCTAAAGCTTTCTTT. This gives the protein CASSAKDRAKAFF.

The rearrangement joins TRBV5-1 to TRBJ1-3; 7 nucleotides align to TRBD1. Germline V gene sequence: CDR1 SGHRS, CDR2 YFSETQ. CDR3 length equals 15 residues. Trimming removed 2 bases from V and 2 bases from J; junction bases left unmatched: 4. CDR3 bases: TGCGCCAGCAGCTTCGAAGGGGGCGCTGGAAACACCATATATTTT. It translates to CASSFEGGAGNTIYF.

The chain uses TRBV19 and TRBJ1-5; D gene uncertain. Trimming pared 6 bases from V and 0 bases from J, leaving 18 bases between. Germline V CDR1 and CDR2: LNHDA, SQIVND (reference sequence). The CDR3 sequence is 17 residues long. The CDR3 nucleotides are TGTGCCAGTAGGGACTGGGCCGAAACCCCTAGCAATCAGCCCCAGCATTTT. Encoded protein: CASRDWAETPSNQPQHF.

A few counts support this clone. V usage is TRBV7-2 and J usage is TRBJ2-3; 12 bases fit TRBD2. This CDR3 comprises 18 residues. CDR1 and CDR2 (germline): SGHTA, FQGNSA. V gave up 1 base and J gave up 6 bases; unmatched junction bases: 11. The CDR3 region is CASSLGASGGGSADTQYF. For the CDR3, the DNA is TGTGCCAGCAGCTTAGGGGCTAGCGGGGGGGGCTCAGCGGATACGCAGTATTTT.

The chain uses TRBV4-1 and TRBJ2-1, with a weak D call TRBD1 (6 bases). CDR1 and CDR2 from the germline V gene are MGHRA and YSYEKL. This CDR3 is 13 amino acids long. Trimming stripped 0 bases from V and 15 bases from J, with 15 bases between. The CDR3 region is CASSQDHDRHGFF. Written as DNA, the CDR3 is TGCGCCAGCAGCCAAGACCACGACAGGCATGGGTTCTTC.

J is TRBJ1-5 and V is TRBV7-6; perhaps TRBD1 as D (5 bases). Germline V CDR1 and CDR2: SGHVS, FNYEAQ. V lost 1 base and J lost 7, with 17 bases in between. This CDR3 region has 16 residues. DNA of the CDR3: TGTGCCAGCAGCTTAGATGATGGGAGGGGTGGGCAGCCCCAGCATTTT. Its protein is CASSLDDGRGGQPQHF.

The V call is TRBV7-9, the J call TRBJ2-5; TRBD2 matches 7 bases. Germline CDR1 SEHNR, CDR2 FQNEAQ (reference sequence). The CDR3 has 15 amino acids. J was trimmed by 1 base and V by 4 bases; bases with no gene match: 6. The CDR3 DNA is TGTGCCAGCAGCTCACGACTAGCTGCCCAAGAGACCCAGTACTTC. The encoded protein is CASSSRLAAQETQYF.

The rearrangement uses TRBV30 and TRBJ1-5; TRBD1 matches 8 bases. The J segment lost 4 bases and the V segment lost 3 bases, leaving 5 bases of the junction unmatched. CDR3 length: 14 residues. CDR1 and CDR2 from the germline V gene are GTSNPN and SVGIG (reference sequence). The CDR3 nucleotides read TGTGCCTGGAGGCCGGGACAGGAGAATCAGCCCCAGCATTTT. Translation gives CAWRPGQENQPQHF.

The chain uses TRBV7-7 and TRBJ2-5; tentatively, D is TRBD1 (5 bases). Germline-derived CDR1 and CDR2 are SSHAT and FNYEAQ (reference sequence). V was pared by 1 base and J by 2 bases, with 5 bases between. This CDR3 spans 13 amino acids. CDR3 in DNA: TGTGCCAGCAGCTTAGGACAGCAAGAGACCCAGTACTTC. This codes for CASSLGQQETQYF. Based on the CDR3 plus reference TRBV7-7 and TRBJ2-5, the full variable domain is GAGVSQSPRYKVTKRGQDVTLRCDPISSHATLYWYQQALGQGPEFLTYFNYEAQPDKSGLPSDRFSAERPEGSISTLTIQRTEQRDSAMYRCASSLGQQETQYFGPGTRLLVL.

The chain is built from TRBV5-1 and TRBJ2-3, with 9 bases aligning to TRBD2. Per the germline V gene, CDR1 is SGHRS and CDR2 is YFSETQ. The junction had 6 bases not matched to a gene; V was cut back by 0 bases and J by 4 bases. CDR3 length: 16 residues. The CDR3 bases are TGCGCCAGCAGCTTGGCTCGGACTAGCGAGGCAGATACGCAGTATTTT. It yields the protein CASSLARTSEADTQYF.

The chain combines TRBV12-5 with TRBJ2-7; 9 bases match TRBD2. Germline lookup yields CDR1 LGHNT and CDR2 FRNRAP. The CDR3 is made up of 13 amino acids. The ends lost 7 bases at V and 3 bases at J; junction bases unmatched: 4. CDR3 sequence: CASVLSGSYEQYF. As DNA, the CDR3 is TGTGCTAGTGTCCTTAGCGGGAGCTACGAGCAGTACTTC.

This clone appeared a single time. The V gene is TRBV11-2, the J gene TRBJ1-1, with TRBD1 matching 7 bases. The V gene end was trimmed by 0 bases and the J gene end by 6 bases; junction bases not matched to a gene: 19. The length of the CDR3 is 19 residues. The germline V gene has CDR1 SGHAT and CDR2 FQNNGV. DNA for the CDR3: TGTGCCAGCAGCTTAGACGGGCGACAGGGAGGTATTGGGATGGCTGAAGCTTTCTTT. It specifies CASSLDGRQGGIGMAEAFF.

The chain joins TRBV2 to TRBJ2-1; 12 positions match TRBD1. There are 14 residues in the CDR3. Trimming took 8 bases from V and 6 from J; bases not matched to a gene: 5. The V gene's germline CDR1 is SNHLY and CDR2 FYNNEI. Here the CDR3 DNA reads TGTGCCAGCGGCCGGGACAGGGGGCTCAATGAGCAGTTCTTC. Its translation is CASGRDRGLNEQFF.

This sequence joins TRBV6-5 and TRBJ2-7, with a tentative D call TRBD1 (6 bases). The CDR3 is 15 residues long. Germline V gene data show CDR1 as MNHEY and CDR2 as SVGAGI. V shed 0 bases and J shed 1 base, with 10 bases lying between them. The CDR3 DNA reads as TGTGCCAGCAGTTACTCACAGGGCCCTTCCTACGAGCAGTACTTC. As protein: CASSYSQGPSYEQYF.

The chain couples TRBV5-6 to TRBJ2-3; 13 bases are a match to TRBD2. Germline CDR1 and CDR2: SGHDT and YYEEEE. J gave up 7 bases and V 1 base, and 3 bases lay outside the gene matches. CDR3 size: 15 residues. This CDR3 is CASSLTSGRVNTQYF. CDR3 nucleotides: TGTGCCAGCAGCTTGACTAGCGGGAGGGTAAATACGCAGTATTTT. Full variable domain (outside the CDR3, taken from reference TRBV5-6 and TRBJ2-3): DAGVTQSPTHLIKTRGQQVTLRCSPKSGHDTVSWYQQALGQGPQFIFQYYEEEERQRGNFPDRFSGHQFPNYSSELNVNALLLGDSALYLCASSLTSGRVNTQYFGPGTRLTVL.

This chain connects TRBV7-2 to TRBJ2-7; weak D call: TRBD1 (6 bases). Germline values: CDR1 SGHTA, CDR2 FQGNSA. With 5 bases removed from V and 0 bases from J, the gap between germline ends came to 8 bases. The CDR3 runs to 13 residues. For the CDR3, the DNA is TGTGCCAGCAGCCAGGACAGCTCCTACGAGCAGTACTTC. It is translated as CASSQDSSYEQYF. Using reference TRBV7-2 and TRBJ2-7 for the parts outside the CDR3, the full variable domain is GAGVSQSPSNKVTEKGKDVELRCDPISGHTALYWYRQSLGQGLEFLIYFQGNSAPDKSGLPSDRFSAERTGGSVSTLTIQRTQQEDSAVYLCASSQDSSYEQYFGPGTRLTVT.

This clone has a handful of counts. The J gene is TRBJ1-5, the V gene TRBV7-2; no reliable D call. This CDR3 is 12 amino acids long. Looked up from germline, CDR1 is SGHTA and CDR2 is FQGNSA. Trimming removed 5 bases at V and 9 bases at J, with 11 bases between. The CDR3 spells CASSVLRGPQHF. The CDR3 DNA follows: TGTGCCAGCAGCGTACTCCGGGGGCCCCAGCATTTT. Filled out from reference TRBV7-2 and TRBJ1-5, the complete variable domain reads GAGVSQSPSNKVTEKGKDVELRCDPISGHTALYWYRQSLGQGLEFLIYFQGNSAPDKSGLPSDRFSAERTGGSVSTLTIQRTQQEDSAVYLCASSVLRGPQHFGDGTRLSIL.

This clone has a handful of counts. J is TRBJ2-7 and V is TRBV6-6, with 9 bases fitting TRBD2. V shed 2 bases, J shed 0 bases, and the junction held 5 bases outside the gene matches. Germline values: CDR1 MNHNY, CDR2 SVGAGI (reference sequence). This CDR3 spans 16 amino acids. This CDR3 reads CASSYPSGEFSYEQYF. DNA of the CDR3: TGTGCCAGCAGTTACCCTAGCGGGGAGTTCTCCTACGAGCAGTACTTC.

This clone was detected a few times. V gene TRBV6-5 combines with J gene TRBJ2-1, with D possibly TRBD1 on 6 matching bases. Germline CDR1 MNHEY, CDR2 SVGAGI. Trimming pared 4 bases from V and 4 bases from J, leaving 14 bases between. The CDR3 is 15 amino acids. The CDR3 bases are TGTGCCAGCAGTTTCACAGGGATAAGTTACAATGAGCAGTTCTTC. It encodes CASSFTGISYNEQFF.

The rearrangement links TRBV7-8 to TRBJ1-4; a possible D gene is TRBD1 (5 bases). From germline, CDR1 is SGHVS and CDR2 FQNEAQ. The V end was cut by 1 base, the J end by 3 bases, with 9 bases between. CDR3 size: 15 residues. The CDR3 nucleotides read TGTGCCAGCAGCTTAGTACAGGACGCTAATGAAAAACTGTTTTTT. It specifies CASSLVQDANEKLFF.

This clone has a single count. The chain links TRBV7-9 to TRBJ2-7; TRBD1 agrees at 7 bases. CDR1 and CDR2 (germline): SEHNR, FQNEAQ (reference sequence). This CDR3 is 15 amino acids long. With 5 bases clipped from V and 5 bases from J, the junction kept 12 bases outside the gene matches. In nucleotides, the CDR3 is TGTGCCAGCAGCCGCGACAGGGTCTCTAGCCACGAGCAGTACTTC. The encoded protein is CASSRDRVSSHEQYF. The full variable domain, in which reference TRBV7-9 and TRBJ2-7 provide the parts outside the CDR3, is DTGVSQNPRHKITKRGQNVTFRCDPISEHNRLYWYRQTLGQGPEFLTYFQNEAQLEKSRLLSDRFSAERPKGSFSTLEIQRTEQGDSAMYLCASSRDRVSSHEQYFGPGTRLTVT.